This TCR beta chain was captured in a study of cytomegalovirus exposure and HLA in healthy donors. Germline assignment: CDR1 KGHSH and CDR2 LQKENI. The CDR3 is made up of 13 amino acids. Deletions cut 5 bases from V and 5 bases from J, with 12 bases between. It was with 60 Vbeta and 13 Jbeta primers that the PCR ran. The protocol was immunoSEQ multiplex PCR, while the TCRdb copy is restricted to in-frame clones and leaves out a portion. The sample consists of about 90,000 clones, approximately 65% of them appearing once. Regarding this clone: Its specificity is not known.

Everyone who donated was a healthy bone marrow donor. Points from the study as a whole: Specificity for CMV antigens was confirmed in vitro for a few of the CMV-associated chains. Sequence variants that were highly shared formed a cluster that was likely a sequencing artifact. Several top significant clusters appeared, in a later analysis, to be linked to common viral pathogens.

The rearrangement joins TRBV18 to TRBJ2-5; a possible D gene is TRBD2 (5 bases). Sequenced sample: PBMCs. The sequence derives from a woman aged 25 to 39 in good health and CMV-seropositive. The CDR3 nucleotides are TGTGCCAGCTCAGCACTGGGCGGGGAGACCCAGTACTTC. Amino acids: CASSALGGETQYF.